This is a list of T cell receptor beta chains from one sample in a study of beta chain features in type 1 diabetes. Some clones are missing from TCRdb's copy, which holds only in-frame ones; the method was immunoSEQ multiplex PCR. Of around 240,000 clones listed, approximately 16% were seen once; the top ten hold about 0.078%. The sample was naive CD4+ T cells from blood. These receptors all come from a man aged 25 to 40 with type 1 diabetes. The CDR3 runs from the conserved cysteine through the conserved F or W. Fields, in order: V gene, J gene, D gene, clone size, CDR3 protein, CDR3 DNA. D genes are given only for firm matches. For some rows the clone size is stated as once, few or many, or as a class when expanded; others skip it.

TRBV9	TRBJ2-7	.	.	CASSVDPSVREQYF	TGTGCCAGCAGCGTAGACCCCAGCGTTCGGGAGCAGTACTTC
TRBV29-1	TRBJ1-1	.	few	CSVARTVNTEAFF	TGCAGCGTTGCAAGGACAGTGAACACTGAAGCTTTCTTT
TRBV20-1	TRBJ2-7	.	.	CSARAPEEQYF	TGCAGTGCTAGAGCGCCGGAAGAGCAGTACTTC
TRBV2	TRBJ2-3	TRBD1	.	CASTKTGVSTDTQYF	TGTGCCAGCACCAAGACAGGGGTCAGCACAGATACGCAGTATTTT
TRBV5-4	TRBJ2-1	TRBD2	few	CASSTSEASNEQFF	TGTGCCAGCAGTACTAGCGAAGCTTCCAATGAGCAGTTCTTC
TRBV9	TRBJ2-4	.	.	CASSVGGTIAKNIQYF	TGTGCCAGCAGCGTAGGGGGCACGATAGCCAAAAACATTCAGTACTTC
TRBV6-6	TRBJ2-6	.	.	CASSSGVAGANVLTF	TGTGCCAGCAGTTCGGGAGTGGCTGGGGCCAACGTCCTGACTTTC
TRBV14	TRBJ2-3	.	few	CASSHRLQRSTDTQYF	TGTGCCAGCAGCCACCGACTACAGAGATCCACAGATACGCAGTATTTT
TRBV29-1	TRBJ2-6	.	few	CSVSSGDVLTF	TGCAGCGTTAGTTCGGGGGACGTCCTGACTTTC
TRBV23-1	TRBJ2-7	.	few	CASSQFMLDSYEQYF	TGCGCCAGCAGTCAATTCATGCTAGACTCCTACGAGCAGTACTTC
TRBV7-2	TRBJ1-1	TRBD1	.	CASSLDRGVEAFF	TGTGCCAGCAGCCTGGACAGGGGTGTTGAAGCTTTCTTT
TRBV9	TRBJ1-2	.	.	CASSVVGFGYTF	TGTGCCAGCAGCGTAGTTGGGTTTGGCTACACCTTC
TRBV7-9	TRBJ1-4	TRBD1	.	CASSAGQGTIEKLFF	TGTGCCAGCAGCGCGGGACAGGGGACAATCGAAAAACTGTTTTTT
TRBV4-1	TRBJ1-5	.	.	CASSLPQHF	TGCGCCAGCAGCTTGCCCCAGCATTTT
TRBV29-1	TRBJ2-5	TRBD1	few	CSVGGTGGQETQYF	TGCAGCGTTGGTGGGACAGGGGGCCAAGAGACCCAGTACTTC
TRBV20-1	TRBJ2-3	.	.	CSARALDTQYF	TGCAGTGCTAGGGCTCTAGATACGCAGTATTTT
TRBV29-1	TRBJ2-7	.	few	CSAAGISYEQYF	TGCAGCGCCGCAGGGATTTCCTACGAGCAGTACTTC
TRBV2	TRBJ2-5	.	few	CASSVNSAETQYF	TGTGCCAGCAGTGTCAATAGCGCAGAGACCCAGTACTTC